This T cell receptor (beta chain) was observed in a study of blood T cell repertoires in COVID-19. About the research overall: Some COVID-19 samples were acute and others convalescent; all came from the United States, Italy and Spain. Sample material is recorded as cDNA or gDNA derived from T cells, B-cell-depleted T cells, or PBMCs.

With respect to this clone: Other DNA sequences of this sample code for an identical CDR3.

The CDR3 contains 12 residues. Trimming took off 5 bases at V and 3 bases at J, with 8 bases between the two ends. CDR1 and CDR2 (germline): SEHNR, FQNEAQ (reference sequence). Original handling: For nucleated cells, counts were estimated from reference gene primer amplification. The repertoire was sequenced with immunoSEQ multiplex PCR; TCRdb's copy has only in-frame clones and lacks some. D and trimming come from the DNA, and the V and J calls and clone size come from that table. Here the sample spans about 230,000 clones, 65% to 85% being singletons. J is TRBJ2-7 and V is TRBV7-9; D is perhaps TRBD1 (6 bases). The sequencing sample was made of peripheral blood. The TCR comes from a woman of 80 years or more with acute or convalescent COVID-19. CDR3 loop: CASSPTGYEQYF. CDR3 coding DNA: TGTGCCAGCAGCCCGACAGGCTACGAGCAGTACTTC.